The clone carrying this T cell receptor (beta chain) has only a few counts. Its target is not known. Sequencing was performed with immunoSEQ multiplex PCR; in TCRdb, only in-frame clones are kept and a portion is missing. Of about 25,000 clones in the sample, more than 85% are singletons; the top ten hold 7.5% to 8%. The analysis combined second doses at about 4 or about 12 weeks. This record comes from a study of T cell responses to AZD1222 COVID-19 vaccine. Findings and caveats of the study: The donor group comprised mostly white British people and more females; the analysis possibly underestimated clonal diversity. Spike-specific TCR depth and breadth grew after two AZD1222 doses. After the peak T cell response, and only then, were repertoires sampled.

Trimming stripped 1 base from V and 4 bases from J, with 5 bases between. This CDR3 is 13 amino acids long. Germline V lookup: CDR1 LGHNA, CDR2 YNFKEQ. J is TRBJ1-5 and V is TRBV4-2; D gene uncertain. Specimen: peripheral blood, collected 28 days after the second AZD1222 dose. This TCR was recovered from an adult who received the AZD1222 COVID-19 vaccine. CDR3 sequence (DNA): TGTGCCAGCAGCCAAGGGTTAAATCAGCCCCAGCATTTT. As protein: CASSQGLNQPQHF.